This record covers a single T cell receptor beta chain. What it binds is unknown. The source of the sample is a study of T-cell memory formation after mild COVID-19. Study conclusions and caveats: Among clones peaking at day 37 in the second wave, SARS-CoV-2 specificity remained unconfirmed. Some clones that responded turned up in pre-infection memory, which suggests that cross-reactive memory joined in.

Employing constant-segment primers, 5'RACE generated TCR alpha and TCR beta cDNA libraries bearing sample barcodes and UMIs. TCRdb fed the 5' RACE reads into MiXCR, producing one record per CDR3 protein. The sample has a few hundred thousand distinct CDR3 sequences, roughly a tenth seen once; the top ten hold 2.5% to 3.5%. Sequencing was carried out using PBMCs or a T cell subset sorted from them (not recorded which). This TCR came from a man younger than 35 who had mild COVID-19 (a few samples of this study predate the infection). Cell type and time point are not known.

The DNA for the CDR3 is TGTGCCAGCAGCCAAGATTGGGCTCTGACAGGGGCATACCTCCACTTT. Encoded protein: CASSQDWALTGAYLHF. V usage is TRBV4-2 and J usage is TRBJ1-6, with 8 bases aligning to TRBD1. Germline V gene lookup returns CDR1 LGHNA and CDR2 YNFKEQ. This CDR3 is 16 amino acids long. The J segment lost 15 bases and the V segment lost 0 bases, leaving 13 bases of the junction unmatched.